These T cell receptor beta chains were read from a single sample in a study of cytomegalovirus exposure and HLA in healthy donors. Profiled with immunoSEQ multiplex PCR; TCRdb holds only in-frame clones, not every one. The repertoire holds 100,000 to 150,000 clones, with approximately 84% as singletons. Material for sequencing was PBMCs. The receptors stem from a woman aged 18-30 years in good health and CMV-seronegative. CDR3s include the opening cysteine and the closing phenylalanine or tryptophan. A D gene is named only where the DNA matches it firmly. Clone size is shown for a subset of rows, as once, few, many or a class of expanded clone.

TRBD1	-	TRBJ1-4	14	TRBV7-9	TGTGCCAGCAGCCCTCGACAGGGTGGCGAAAAACTGTTTTTT	CASSPRQGGEKLFF
TRBD1	-	TRBJ1-2	15	TRBV7-2	TGTGCCAGCAGCCCCCCGGGACAGGGGTGGAAGGGCTACACCTTC	CASSPPGQGWKGYTF
-	-	TRBJ1-4	16	TRBV2	TGTGCCAGCAGTGAAGGCAACAGGGTACTAAATGAAAAACTGTTTTTT	CASSEGNRVLNEKLFF
-	-	TRBJ1-2	12	TRBV6-5	TGTGCCAGCAGTACTAGGGACTATGGCTACACCTTC	CASSTRDYGYTF
-	-	TRBJ2-7	14	TRBV9	TGTGCCAGCAGCGTGTCGGTTAGCTCCTACGAGCAGTACTTC	CASSVSVSSYEQYF
-	once	TRBJ2-7	15	TRBV11-2	TGTGCCAGCAGGTTTTCTCACTACGAGTCCTACGAGCAGTACTTC	CASRFSHYESYEQYF
-	-	TRBJ1-5	13	TRBV30	TGTGCCTGGAGCGGGAACAGAGATCAGCCCCAGCATTTT	CAWSGNRDQPQHF
-	-	TRBJ2-2	17	TRBV30	TGTGCCTGGAGGTCCCTTCGGGACTTATCGAACACCGGGGAGCTGTTTTTT	CAWRSLRDLSNTGELFF
TRBD2	-	TRBJ2-7	12	TRBV29-1	TGCAGCGTTTACGGGACTACCTACGAGCAGTACTTC	CSVYGTTYEQYF
TRBD1	-	TRBJ2-7	16	TRBV5-6	TGTGCCAGCAGCTTGGAGGGACAGGGTCTCTACTACGAGCAGTACTTC	CASSLEGQGLYYEQYF
TRBD2	-	TRBJ2-1	15	TRBV19	TGTGCCAGTAGGCTGGCGGGAGTTGGGAGGAATGAGCAGTTCTTC	CASRLAGVGRNEQFF
-	-	TRBJ2-2	20	TRBV21-1	TGTGCCAGCAGCAAGGAGCTCCAAAAGCAGGACAGGGCAAACACCGGGGAGCTGTTTTTT	CASSKELQKQDRANTGELFF
TRBD2	-	TRBJ2-3	18	TRBV4-2	TGTGCCAGCAGCCAAGCAACCCTACGCGGGAGAAACACAGATACGCAGTATTTT	CASSQATLRGRNTDTQYF
-	-	TRBJ1-2	13	TRBV14	TGTGCCAGCAGCCGTGACACTAACTATGGCTACACCTTC	CASSRDTNYGYTF
-	-	TRBJ2-1	13	TRBV2	TGTGCCAGCAGTGAAGGACTATACAATGAGCAGTTCTTC	CASSEGLYNEQFF
TRBD1	-	TRBJ1-1	13	TRBV11-2	TGTGCCAGCAGCTTGGACAGGGTGGCTGAAGCTTTCTTT	CASSLDRVAEAFF
TRBD1	-	TRBJ1-2	13	TRBV10-3	TGTGCCATCAGTGAAGGGGGCTTCTATGGCTACACCTTC	CAISEGGFYGYTF
TRBD2	-	TRBJ2-7	15	TRBV13	TGTGCCAGCAGTCCCCGGACGGGAGGGCCCTACGAGCAGTACTTC	CASSPRTGGPYEQYF
TRBD1	-	TRBJ2-7	19	TRBV2	TGTGCCAGCAGCCTCCCGACAGGGAAAAAGGGGACGAACGCCTACGAGCAGTACTTC	CASSLPTGKKGTNAYEQYF
TRBD1	-	TRBJ1-3	15	TRBV10-1	TGCGCCAGCAGTTCCACAGGGGCCTCTGGAAACACCATATATTTT	CASSSTGASGNTIYF
-	-	TRBJ1-1	14	TRBV7-2	TGTGCCAGCAGCGATCGGGACACGAACACTGAAGCTTTCTTT	CASSDRDTNTEAFF
-	-	TRBJ2-1	10	TRBV20-1	TGCAGTGCTGTCTGTTGTGAGCAGTTCTTC	CSAVCCEQFF
-	-	TRBJ1-3	16	TRBV7-9	TGTGCCAGCAGCTTAGCGTCAGGGGTCTCTGGAAACACCATATATTTT	CASSLASGVSGNTIYF
-	-	TRBJ1-3	16	TRBV2	TGTGCCAGCAGTGAAGCACGGAGCAGCTCTGGAAACACCATATATTTT	CASSEARSSSGNTIYF
-	-	TRBJ2-7	15	TRBV6-1	TGTGCCAGCAGTGAAGGTCGTCTAGCGACTTGGGAGCAGTACTTC	CASSEGRLATWEQYF
-	once	TRBJ2-5	14	TRBV9	TGTGCCAGCAGCGTAGTTTCCGAAGCGGGGACCCAGTACTTC	CASSVVSEAGTQYF
-	few	TRBJ1-2	13	TRBV11-2	TGTGCCAGCAGCGCAGGGAGGCTATCGGGCTACACCTTC	CASSAGRLSGYTF
-	-	TRBJ2-7	13	TRBV6-1	TGTGCCAGCAGTGAAGAACTATACTACGAGCAGTACTTC	CASSEELYYEQYF
-	-	TRBJ1-3	15	TRBV28	TGTGCCAGCAGTTTATGGGGAGGAACTGGAAACACCATATATTTT	CASSLWGGTGNTIYF
TRBD1	-	TRBJ2-5	14	TRBV6-5	TGTGCCAGCAGTTACTCCGGCAGGGGGGAGACCCAGTACTTC	CASSYSGRGETQYF
-	-	TRBJ2-1	15	TRBV7-9	TGTGCCAGCAGCTTATTTTTGGGAGGGGGGGATGAGCAGTTCTTC	CASSLFLGGGDEQFF
-	few	TRBJ1-1	15	TRBV30	TGTGCCTGGAGTAGAGGGAGACTAGGGAACACTGAAGCTTTCTTT	CAWSRGRLGNTEAFF
-	-	TRBJ2-7	14	TRBV5-6	TGTGCCAGCAGCTGGGTGGGACAAGACTACGAGCAGTACTTC	CASSWVGQDYEQYF
TRBD1	-	TRBJ1-2	13	TRBV5-1	TGCGCCAGCAACGGACAGGGGGGGGATGGCTACACCTTC	CASNGQGGDGYTF
-	-	TRBJ1-1	14	TRBV18	TGTGCCAGCTCACTAGGCAGGGGAGCCACTGAAGCTTTCTTT	CASSLGRGATEAFF
TRBD1	-	TRBJ2-2	17	TRBV10-3	TGTGCCATCAATTCAAGGGGACAGGGGAGAAGTGGCGGGGAGCTGTTTTTT	CAINSRGQGRSGGELFF
-	-	TRBJ1-1	15	TRBV5-1	TGCGCCAGCAGCCCGGGAGCACTCAAGAACACTGAAGCTTTCTTT	CASSPGALKNTEAFF
-	-	TRBJ1-3	16	TRBV27	TGTGCCAGCAGTTTATCACCGGGATTCTCTGGAAACACCATATATTTT	CASSLSPGFSGNTIYF
TRBD2	-	TRBJ2-7	15	TRBV13	TGTGCCAGCAGTCCCCGGACGGGAGGGCCCTACGAGCAGTACTTC	CASSPRTGGPYEQYF
-	-	TRBJ2-7	13	TRBV30	TGTGCCTGGAGTGTGGGGGGGCCCTACGAGCAGTACTTC	CAWSVGGPYEQYF
TRBD1	-	TRBJ1-2	14	TRBV27	TGTGCCAGCAGTATTACAGGGGGCGGATATGGCTACACCTTC	CASSITGGGYGYTF
TRBD1	once	TRBJ1-1	13	TRBV7-9	TGTGCCAGCCACCGGGACAGGGGGACTGAAGCTTTCTTT	CASHRDRGTEAFF
TRBD1	few	TRBJ1-1	12	TRBV19	TGTGCCAGTAGAGACAGGGAACCTGAAGCTTTCTTT	CASRDREPEAFF
-	few	TRBJ1-1	13	TRBV6-5	TGTGCCAGCAGTTTCCTTACGGGGACTGAAGCTTTCTTT	CASSFLTGTEAFF
TRBD2	few	TRBJ2-1	14	TRBV19	TGTGCCAGTAGTATGGGACTAGCGGGCAATGAGCAGTTCTTC	CASSMGLAGNEQFF
-	-	TRBJ1-1	15	TRBV15	TGTGCCACCTCCCTTCGACCGGCAGGGATCACTGAAGCTTTCTTT	CATSLRPAGITEAFF
-	once	TRBJ1-3	13	TRBV2	TGTGCCATCAACCAGGGGAGAGGGAACACCATATATTTT	CAINQGRGNTIYF
-	-	TRBJ2-2	18	TRBV6-1	TGTGCCAGCAGTGACCTTTTCTTAGGAGGGCGGGTCACCGGGGAGCTGTTTTTT	CASSDLFLGGRVTGELFF
TRBD1	-	TRBJ1-1	15	TRBV7-9	TGTGCCAGCAGGACCGGGACAGGGCATGCCACTGAAGCTTTCTTT	CASRTGTGHATEAFF
-	once	TRBJ1-1	16	TRBV5-6	TGTGCCAGCAGCTTGGGAATCGTAATGGGGCTGGGTGAAGCTTTCTTT	CASSLGIVMGLGEAFF
-	medium-sized	TRBJ2-5	15	TRBV4-1	TGCGCCAGCAGCCAAGATACGGGGATTTTGGAGACCCAGTACTTC	CASSQDTGILETQYF